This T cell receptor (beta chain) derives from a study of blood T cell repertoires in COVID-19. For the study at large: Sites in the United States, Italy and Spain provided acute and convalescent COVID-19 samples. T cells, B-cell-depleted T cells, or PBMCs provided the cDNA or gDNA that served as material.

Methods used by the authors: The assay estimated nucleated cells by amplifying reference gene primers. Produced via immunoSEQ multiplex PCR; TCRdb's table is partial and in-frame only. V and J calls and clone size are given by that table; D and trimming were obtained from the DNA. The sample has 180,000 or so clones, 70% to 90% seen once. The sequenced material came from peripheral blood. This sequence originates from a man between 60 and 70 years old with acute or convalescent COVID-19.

The CDR3 coding sequence is TGTGCCATCAGTGAGGGGGCAGCGAACACTGAAGCTTTCTTT. Translating gives CAISEGAANTEAFF. The V gene is TRBV10-3, the J gene TRBJ1-1, with D maybe TRBD1 (5 bases). V lost 2 bases, J lost 1 base, and 8 bases lay in between. The germline V gene encodes CDR1 ENHRY and CDR2 SYGVKD. The CDR3 is 14 amino acids.